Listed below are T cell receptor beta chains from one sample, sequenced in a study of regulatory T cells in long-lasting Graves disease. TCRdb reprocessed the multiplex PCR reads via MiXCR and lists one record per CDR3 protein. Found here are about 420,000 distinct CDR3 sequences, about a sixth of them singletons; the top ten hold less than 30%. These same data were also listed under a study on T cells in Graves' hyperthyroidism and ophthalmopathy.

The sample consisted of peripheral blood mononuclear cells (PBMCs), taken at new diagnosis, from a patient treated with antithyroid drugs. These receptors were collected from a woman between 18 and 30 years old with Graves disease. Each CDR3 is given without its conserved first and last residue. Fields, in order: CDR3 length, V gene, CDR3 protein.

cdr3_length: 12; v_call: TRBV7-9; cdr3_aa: ASALGGSTDTQY
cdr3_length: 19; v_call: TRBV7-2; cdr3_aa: ASSTPHGTPAGGGFKETQY
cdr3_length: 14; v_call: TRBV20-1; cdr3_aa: SASIRDRGLSDTQY
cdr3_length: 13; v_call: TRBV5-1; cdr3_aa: ASSLVVGYTYEQY
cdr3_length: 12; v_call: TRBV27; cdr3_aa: ASSLLAVGNEQF
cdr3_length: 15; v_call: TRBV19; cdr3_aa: ATPAGEEGVNTGELF
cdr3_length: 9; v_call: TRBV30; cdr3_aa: AWEKGTEAF
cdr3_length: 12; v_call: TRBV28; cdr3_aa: ASQGPSSGNTIY
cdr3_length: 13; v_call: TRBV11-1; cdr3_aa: ASSFLLGGGNEQF
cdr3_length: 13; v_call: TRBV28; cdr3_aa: ASSSRLSGDYEQY
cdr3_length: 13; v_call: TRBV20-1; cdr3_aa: SAFPVGGINQPQH
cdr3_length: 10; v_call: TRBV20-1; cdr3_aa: SAHRGNTEAF
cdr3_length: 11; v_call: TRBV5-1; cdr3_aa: ASSLQGNQPPH
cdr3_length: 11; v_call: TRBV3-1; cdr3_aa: ASSRTSGTEAF
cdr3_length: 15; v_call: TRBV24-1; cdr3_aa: ATSDSLRGSSYNEQF
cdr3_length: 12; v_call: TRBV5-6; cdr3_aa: ASSLFEEVDTQY
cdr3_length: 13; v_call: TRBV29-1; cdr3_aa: SVWDSLATNEKLF